This note documents a single T cell receptor (beta chain) sequence. Used for diagnoses were clinical symptoms, serum thyroxine and TRAb, thyroid ultrasound and orbital computed tomography. The investigators amplified TCR beta CDR3 regions from RNA transcripts. During a first-round RT-PCR of the TCR CDR3, the HTBI primer set was used. Each CDR3 protein gets one entry after TCRdb re-called the multiplex PCR reads with MiXCR. The table shows 550,000 to 700,000 distinct CDR3 sequences, with about 45% occurring only once. The record originates from a study of T cells in Graves' hyperthyroidism and ophthalmopathy. This CDR3 spans 15 amino acids. Germline V gene lookup returns CDR1 SGHVS and CDR2 FNYEAQ. V gave up 4 bases and J gave up 4 bases; unmatched junction bases: 9.

The rearrangement joins TRBV7-6 to TRBJ2-7; 8 positions agree with TRBD1. The origin of this receptor is an adult woman with Graves' disease, either hyperthyroidism or ophthalmopathy (not recorded which). Sequenced input: peripheral blood or thyroid tissue (not recorded which). Here the CDR3 reads CASSSGQGGWYEQYF. In DNA form, the CDR3 reads TGTGCCAGCAGCTCCGGACAGGGAGGTTGGTACGAGCAGTACTTC.